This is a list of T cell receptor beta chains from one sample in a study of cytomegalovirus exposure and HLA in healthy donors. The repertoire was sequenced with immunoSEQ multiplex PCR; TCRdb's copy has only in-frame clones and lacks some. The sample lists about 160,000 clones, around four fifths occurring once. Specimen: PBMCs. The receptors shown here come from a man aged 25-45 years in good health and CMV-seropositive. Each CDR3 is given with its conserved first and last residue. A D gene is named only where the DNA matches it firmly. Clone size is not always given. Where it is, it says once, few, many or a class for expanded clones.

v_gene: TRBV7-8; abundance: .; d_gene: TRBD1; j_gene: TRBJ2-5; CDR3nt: TGTGCCAGCAGCTTTCCGCAGACAGGGGGGGAGACCCAGTACTTC; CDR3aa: CASSFPQTGGETQYF
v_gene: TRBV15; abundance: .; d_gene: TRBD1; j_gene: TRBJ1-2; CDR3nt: TGTGCCACCAGCAGTAGCCGGACAGGGGGTTTGGGCTATGGCTACACCTTC; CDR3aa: CATSSSRTGGLGYGYTF
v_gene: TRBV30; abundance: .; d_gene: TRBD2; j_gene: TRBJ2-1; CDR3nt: TGTGCCTGGGGACTAGCGGGGGGCAGCTCCTACAATGAGCAGTTCTTC; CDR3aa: CAWGLAGGSSYNEQFF
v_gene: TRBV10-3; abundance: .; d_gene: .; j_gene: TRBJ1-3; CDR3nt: TGTGCCATCAGTGACTCAGCGTCAAGGAACACCATATATTTT; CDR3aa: CAISDSASRNTIYF
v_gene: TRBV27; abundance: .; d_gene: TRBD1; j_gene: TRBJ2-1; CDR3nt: TGTGCCAGCAATCCCCCCCCCGGGACAGGGAACTATGAGCAGTTCTTC; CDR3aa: CASNPPPGTGNYEQFF
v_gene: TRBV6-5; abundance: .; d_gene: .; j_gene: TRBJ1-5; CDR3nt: TGTGCCAGCAGTAATCGGGGGAATCAGCCCCAGCATTTT; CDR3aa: CASSNRGNQPQHF
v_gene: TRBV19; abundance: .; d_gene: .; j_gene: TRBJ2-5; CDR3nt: TGTGCCAGTAACGAGGGCGGGGAGACCCAGTACTTC; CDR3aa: CASNEGGETQYF
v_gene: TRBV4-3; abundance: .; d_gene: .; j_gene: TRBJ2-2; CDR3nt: TGCGCCAGCAGACAAACACGGGACACCGGGGAGCTGTTTTTT; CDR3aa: CASRQTRDTGELFF
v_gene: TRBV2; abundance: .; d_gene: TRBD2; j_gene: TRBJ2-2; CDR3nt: TGTGCCAGCAGTCTAAGACTAGCCCCCACCGGGGAGCTGTTTTTT; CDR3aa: CASSLRLAPTGELFF
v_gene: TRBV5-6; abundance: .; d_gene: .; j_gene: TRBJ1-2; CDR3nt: TGTGCCAGCAGCTCGGACAGCTATGGCTACACCTTC; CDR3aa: CASSSDSYGYTF
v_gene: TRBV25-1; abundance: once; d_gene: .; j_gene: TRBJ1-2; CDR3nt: TGTGCCAGCAGTGAATGGAGGAAAGGGGGGGACTATGGCTACACCTTC; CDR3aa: CASSEWRKGGDYGYTF
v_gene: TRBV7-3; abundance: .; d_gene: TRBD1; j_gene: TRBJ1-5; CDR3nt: TGTGCCAGCAGCTTAGAAGGGAACAGGGGGCTTCAGCCCCAGCATTTT; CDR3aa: CASSLEGNRGLQPQHF
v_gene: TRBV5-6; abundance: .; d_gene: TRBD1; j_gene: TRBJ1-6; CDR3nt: TGTGCCAGCAGGGGACAGCCTAATTCACCCCTCCACTTT; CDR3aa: CASRGQPNSPLHF
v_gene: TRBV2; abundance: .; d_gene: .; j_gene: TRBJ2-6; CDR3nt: TGTGCCAGCAGCATAAGGGCCGGGGTGTCGGCATCTGGGGCCAACGTCCTGACTTTC; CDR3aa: CASSIRAGVSASGANVLTF
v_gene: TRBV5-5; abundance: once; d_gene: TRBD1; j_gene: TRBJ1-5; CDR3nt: TGTGCCAGCAGCGCGGGACAGTACAGCAATCAGCCCCAGCATTTT; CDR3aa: CASSAGQYSNQPQHF
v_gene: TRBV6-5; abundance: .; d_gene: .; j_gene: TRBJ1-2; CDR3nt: TGTGCCAGCAGTTTTTCCTGGACGGGGAACTATGGCTACACCTTC; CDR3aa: CASSFSWTGNYGYTF
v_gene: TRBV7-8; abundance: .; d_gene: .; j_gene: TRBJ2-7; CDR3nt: TGTGCCGTCCGTCGGGGGGCCTCCTACGAGCAGTACTTC; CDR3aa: CAVRRGASYEQYF
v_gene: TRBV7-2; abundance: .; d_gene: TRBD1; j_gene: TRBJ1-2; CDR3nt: TGTGCCAGCAGCGTCGACAGGGGCAACTATGGCTACACCTTC; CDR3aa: CASSVDRGNYGYTF
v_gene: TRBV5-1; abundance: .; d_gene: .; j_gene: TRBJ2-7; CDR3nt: TGCGCCAGCAGCCTGGGCGGGGTTGAGCAGTACTTC; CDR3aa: CASSLGGVEQYF
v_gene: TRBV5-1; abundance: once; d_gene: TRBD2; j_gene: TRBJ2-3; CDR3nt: TGCGCCAGCAGCTTGAGGGCGGGGGGGCCAACAGATACGCAGTATTTT; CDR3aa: CASSLRAGGPTDTQYF
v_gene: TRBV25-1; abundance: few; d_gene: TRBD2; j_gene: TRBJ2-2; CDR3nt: TGTGCCAGCAGTGAGTTTGGTAGCGGGGTCGAGCTGTTTTTT; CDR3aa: CASSEFGSGVELFF
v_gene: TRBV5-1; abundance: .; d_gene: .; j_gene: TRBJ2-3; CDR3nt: TGCGCCAGCAGCTTGTTCCAGGACACAGATACGCAGTATTTT; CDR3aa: CASSLFQDTDTQYF
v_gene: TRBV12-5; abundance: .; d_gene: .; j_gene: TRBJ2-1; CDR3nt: TGTGCTAGTGGTCGACAGTGGGACAATGAGCAGTTCTTC; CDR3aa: CASGRQWDNEQFF
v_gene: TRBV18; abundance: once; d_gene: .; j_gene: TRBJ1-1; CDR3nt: TGTGCCAGCTCACCAACAGGACCGAACACTGAAGCTTTCTTT; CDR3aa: CASSPTGPNTEAFF